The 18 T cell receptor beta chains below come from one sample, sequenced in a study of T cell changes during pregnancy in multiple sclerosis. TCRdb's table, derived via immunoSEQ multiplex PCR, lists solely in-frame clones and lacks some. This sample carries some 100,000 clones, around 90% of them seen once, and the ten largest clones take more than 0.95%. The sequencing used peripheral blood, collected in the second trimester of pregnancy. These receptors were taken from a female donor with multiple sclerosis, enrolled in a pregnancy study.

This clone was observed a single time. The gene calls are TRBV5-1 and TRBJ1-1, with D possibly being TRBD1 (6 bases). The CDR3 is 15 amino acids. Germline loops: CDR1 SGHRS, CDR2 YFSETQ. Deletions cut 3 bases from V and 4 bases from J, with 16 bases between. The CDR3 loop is CASSSSQGGSTEAFF. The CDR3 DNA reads TGCGCCAGCAGCTCCTCACAGGGTGGGTCCACTGAAGCTTTCTTT.

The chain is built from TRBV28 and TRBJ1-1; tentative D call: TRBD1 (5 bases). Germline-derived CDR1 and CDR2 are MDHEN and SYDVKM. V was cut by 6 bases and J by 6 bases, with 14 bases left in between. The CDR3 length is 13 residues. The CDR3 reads CASRARQGSEAFF. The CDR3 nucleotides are TGTGCCAGCAGGGCCCGTCAGGGCTCTGAAGCTTTCTTT.

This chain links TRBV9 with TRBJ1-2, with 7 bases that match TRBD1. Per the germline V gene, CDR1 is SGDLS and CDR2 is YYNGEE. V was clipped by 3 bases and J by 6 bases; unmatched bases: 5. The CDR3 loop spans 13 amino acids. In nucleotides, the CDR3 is TGTGCCAGCAGCGAGTACACAGGGGATGGCTACACCTTC. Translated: CASSEYTGDGYTF.

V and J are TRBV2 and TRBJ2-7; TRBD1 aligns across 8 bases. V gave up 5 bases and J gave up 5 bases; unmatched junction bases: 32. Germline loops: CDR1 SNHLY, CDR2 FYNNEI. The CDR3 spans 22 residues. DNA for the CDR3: TGTGCCAGCAGTAAGGGGAGTACCGGCTTCCTGGGGAGACAGGGGTTTATGAACGAGCAGTACTTC. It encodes CASSKGSTGFLGRQGFMNEQYF. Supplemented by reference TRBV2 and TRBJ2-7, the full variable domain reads EPEVTQTPSHQVTQMGQEVILRCVPISNHLYFYWYRQILGQKVEFLVSFYNNEISEKSEIFDDQFSVERPDGSNFTLKIRSTKLEDSAMYFCASSKGSTGFLGRQGFMNEQYFGPGTRLTVT.

DNA for the CDR3: TGTGCCAGCAGCTCGACAGGGGGCGGTGAAGCTTTCTTT. This encodes CASSSTGGGEAFF. This chain joins TRBV7-9 and TRBJ1-1; TRBD1 matches 10 bases. J gave up 7 bases and V 4 bases, and 3 bases lay outside the gene matches. Germline CDR1 is SEHNR and CDR2 is FQNEAQ (reference sequence). This CDR3 region has 13 residues.

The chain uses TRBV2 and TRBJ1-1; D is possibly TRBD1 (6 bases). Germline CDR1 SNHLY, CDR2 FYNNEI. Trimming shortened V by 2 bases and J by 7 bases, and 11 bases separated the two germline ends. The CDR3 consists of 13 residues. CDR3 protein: CASSENRVGEAFF. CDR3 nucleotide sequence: TGTGCCAGCAGTGAAAACAGGGTGGGTGAAGCTTTCTTT.

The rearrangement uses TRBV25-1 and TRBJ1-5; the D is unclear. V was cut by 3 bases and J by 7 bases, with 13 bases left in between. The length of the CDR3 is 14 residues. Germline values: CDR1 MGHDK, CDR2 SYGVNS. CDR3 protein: CASSEGAGGQPQHF. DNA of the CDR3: TGTGCCAGCAGTGAGGGAGCGGGCGGCCAGCCCCAGCATTTT.

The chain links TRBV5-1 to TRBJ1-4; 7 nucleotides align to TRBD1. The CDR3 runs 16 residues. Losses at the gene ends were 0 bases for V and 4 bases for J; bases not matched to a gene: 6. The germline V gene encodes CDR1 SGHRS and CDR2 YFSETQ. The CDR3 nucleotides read TGCGCCAGCAGCTTGGATCCTTACAGGGGTAATGAAAAACTGTTTTTT. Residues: CASSLDPYRGNEKLFF.

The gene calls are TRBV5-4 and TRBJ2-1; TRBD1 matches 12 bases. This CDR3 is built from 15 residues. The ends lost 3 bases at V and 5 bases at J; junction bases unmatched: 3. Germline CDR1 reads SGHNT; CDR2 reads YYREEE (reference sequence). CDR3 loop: CASSWGQGANNEQFF. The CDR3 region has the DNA TGTGCCAGCAGCTGGGGACAGGGGGCTAACAATGAGCAGTTCTTC.

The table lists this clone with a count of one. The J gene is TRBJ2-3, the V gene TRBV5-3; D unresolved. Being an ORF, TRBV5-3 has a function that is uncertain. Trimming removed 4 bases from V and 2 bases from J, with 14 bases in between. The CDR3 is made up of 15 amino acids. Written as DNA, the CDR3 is TGTGCCAGAAGCCCAGCGATTTCCCTCACAGATACGCAGTATTTT. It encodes CARSPAISLTDTQYF.

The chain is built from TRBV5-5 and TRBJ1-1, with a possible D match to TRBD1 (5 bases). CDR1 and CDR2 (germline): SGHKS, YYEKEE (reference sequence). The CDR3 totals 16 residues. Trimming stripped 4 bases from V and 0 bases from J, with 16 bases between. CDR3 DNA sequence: TGTGCCAGCAGCCCCTTGGCAGGACAAATGAACACTGAAGCTTTCTTT. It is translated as CASSPLAGQMNTEAFF.

The CDR3 DNA follows: TGTGCCAGCAGTTACTCTCCGACTAGCGGGACCGGGGAGCTGTTTTTT. Protein sequence: CASSYSPTSGTGELFF. The chain is built from TRBV6-5 and TRBJ2-2; 10 positions match TRBD2. Germline V CDR1 and CDR2: MNHEY, SVGAGI. Trimming cost V 0 bases and J 5 bases; bases outside gene matches: 3. There are 16 residues in the CDR3.

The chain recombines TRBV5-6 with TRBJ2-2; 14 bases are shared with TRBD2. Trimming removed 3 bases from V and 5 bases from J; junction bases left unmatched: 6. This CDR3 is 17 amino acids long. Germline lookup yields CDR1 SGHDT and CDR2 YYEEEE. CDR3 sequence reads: CASSSGLAGELTGELFF. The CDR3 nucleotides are TGTGCCAGCAGCTCGGGACTAGCGGGAGAGTTGACCGGGGAGCTGTTTTTT.

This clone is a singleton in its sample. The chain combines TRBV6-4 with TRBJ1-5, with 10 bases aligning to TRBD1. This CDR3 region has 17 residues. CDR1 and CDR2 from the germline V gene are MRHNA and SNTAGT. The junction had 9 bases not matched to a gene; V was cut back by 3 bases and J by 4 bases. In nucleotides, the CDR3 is TGTGCCAGCAGTGATTACACGGACAGGGGGGAAAATCAGCCCCAGCATTTT. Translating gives CASSDYTDRGENQPQHF.

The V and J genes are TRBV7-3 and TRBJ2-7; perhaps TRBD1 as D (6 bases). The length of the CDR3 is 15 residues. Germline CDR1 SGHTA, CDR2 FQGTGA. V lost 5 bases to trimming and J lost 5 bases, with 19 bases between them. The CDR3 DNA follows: TGTGCCAGCAGCCCTTCCCGAAGGGGGTCTCACGAGCAGTACTTC. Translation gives CASSPSRRGSHEQYF.

CDR3: CASSGTSGTDTQYF. CDR3 nucleotides: TGCGCCAGCAGCGGGACTAGCGGCACAGATACGCAGTATTTT. The J gene is TRBJ2-3, the V gene TRBV10-2; 10 positions agree with TRBD2. CDR1 is WSHSY and CDR2 is SAAADI in the germline V gene. This CDR3 region has 14 residues. V dropped 6 bases and J dropped 1; count of bases not matched to a gene: 1.

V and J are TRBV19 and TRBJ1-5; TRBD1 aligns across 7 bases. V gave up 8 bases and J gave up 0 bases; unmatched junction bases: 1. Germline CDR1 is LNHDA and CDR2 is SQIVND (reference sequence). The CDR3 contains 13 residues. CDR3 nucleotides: TGTGCCAGTGGACAGGATAGCAATCAGCCCCAGCATTTT. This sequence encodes CASGQDSNQPQHF. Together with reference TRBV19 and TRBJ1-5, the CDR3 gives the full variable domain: DGGITQSPKYLFRKEGQNVTLSCEQNLNHDAMYWYRQDPGQGLRLIYYSQIVNDFQKGDIAEGYSVSREKKESFPLTVTSAQKNPTAFYLCASGQDSNQPQHFGDGTRLSIL.

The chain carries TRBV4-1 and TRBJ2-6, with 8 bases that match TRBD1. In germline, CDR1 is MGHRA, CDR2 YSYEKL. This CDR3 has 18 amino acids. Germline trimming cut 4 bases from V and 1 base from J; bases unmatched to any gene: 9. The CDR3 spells CASSRAGGSESGANVLTF. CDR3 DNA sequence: TGCGCCAGCAGCCGCGCAGGGGGCTCCGAGTCTGGGGCCAACGTCCTGACTTTC.